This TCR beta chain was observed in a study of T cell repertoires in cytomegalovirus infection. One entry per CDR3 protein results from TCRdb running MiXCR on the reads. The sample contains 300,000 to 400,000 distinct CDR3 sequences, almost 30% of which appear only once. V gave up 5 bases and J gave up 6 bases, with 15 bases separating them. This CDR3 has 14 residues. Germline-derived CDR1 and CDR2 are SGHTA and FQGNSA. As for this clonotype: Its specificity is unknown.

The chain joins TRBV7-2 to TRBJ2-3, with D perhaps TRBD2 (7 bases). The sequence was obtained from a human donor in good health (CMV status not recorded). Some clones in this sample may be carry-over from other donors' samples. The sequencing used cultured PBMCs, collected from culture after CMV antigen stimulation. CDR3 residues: CASSLRTRGDTQYF. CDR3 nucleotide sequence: TGTGCCAGCAGCCTACGGACTAGGGGGGATACGCAGTATTTT.